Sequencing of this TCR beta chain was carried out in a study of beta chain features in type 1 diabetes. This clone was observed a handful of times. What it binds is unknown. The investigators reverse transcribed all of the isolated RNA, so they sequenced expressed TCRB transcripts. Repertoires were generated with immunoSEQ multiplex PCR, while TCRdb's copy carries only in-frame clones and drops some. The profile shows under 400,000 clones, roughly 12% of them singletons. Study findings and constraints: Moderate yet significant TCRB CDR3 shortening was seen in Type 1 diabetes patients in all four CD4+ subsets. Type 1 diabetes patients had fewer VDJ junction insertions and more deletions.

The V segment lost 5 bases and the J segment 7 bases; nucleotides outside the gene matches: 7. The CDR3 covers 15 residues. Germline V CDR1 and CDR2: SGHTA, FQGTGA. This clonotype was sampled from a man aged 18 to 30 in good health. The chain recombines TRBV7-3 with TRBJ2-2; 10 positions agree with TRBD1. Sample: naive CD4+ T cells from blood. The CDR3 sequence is CASSLDRGRNGELFF. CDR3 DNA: TGTGCCAGCAGCCTTGACAGGGGGCGCAACGGGGAGCTGTTTTTT.